These 21 T cell receptor beta chains were all obtained from the same sample, sequenced in a study of cytomegalovirus exposure and HLA in healthy donors. Primers included in the PCR were 60 Vbeta and 13 Jbeta primers. The protocol was immunoSEQ multiplex PCR, while the TCRdb copy is restricted to in-frame clones and leaves out a portion. The repertoire holds 75,000 to 90,000 clones, with 78% as singletons. What was sequenced was PBMCs. The source of these receptors is a woman between 40 and 50 years old in good health and CMV-seropositive.

The chain employs TRBV2 and TRBJ2-5; TRBD2 agrees at 11 bases. This CDR3 spans 14 amino acids. V lost 8 bases, J lost 5 bases, and 7 bases stayed unmatched. The V gene's germline CDR1 is SNHLY and CDR2 FYNNEI. As DNA, the CDR3 is TGTGCCAGCTGCCTAGCGGGGGGTGTGGAGACCCAGTACTTC. This sequence encodes CASCLAGGVETQYF.

This clone was seen only a few times. V usage is TRBV7-2 and J usage is TRBJ2-7; the D gene is possibly TRBD2 (5 bases). The CDR3 is 14 amino acids. Germline V lookup: CDR1 SGHTA, CDR2 FQGNSA. V gave up 2 bases and J gave up 4 bases, with 12 bases separating them. Here the CDR3 reads CASSLPGREYEQYF. In DNA, the CDR3 is TGTGCCAGCAGCTTACCGGGAAGGGAATACGAGCAGTACTTC.

For this clone: Additional DNA sequences in this sample encode the identical CDR3. The genes are TRBV5-1 and TRBJ1-1, with 8 bases fitting TRBD1. The ends lost 4 bases at V and 1 base at J; junction bases unmatched: 3. Germline CDR1 SGHRS, CDR2 YFSETQ. The CDR3 totals 14 residues. The CDR3 coding sequence is TGCGCCAGCAGCCCACAGGGGGGGAACACTGAAGCTTTCTTT. This encodes CASSPQGGNTEAFF.

V gene TRBV7-2 combines with J gene TRBJ1-3, with D possibly being TRBD1 (5 bases). This CDR3 contains 14 residues. The germline V gene encodes CDR1 SGHTA and CDR2 FQGNSA. V shed 5 bases and J shed 4 bases, with 12 bases lying between them. CDR3 protein: CASSASQGGNTIYF. The CDR3 DNA reads TGTGCCAGCAGCGCAAGCCAGGGAGGAAACACCATATATTTT.

This clone was seen just once. CDR3 bases: TGTGCCAGCAGCAGGGACAGGGTATCGATCGGCTACACCTTC. It yields the protein CASSRDRVSIGYTF. The rearrangement joins TRBV4-2 to TRBJ1-2, with 9 positions matching TRBD1. This CDR3 comprises 14 residues. V lost 5 bases and J lost 8; bases outside the gene matches: 9. The V gene's germline CDR1 is LGHNA and CDR2 YNFKEQ.

The chain joins TRBV6-5 to TRBJ2-5; weak D call: TRBD2 (6 bases). The V end was cut by 5 bases, the J end by 5 bases, with 15 bases between. This CDR3 region has 14 residues. Germline lookup yields CDR1 MNHEY and CDR2 SVGAGI. DNA for the CDR3: TGTGCCAGCAGTACCCCGACGGCGGGGGAGACCCAGTACTTC. Protein: CASSTPTAGETQYF.

The J gene is TRBJ2-5, the V gene TRBV6-5; D uncertain. The CDR3 runs to 11 residues. Deletions cut 8 bases from V and 4 bases from J, with 8 bases between. Germline loops: CDR1 MNHEY, CDR2 SVGAGI. The CDR3 nucleotides are TGTGCCAGCGCGATAATAGAGACCCAGTACTTC. Encoded protein: CASAIIETQYF.

As DNA, the CDR3 is TGTGCCAGCAACCGGGACAAGAACACTGAAGCTTTCTTT. It yields the protein CASNRDKNTEAFF. This sequence joins TRBV6-1 and TRBJ1-1; TRBD1 is a possible D gene (6 bases). This CDR3 comprises 13 residues. The germline CDR1 and CDR2 sequences are MNHNS and SASEGT. Trimming left V 7 bases short and J 1 base short, with 10 bases between.

The rearrangement uses TRBV11-2 and TRBJ1-2; TRBD1 matches at 9 bases. Trimming removed 5 bases from V and 5 bases from J; junction bases left unmatched: 9. The CDR3 is 15 residues long. Germline V gene data show CDR1 as SGHAT and CDR2 as FQNNGV. The CDR3 DNA is TGTGCCAGCAGCCCCCCGGGACAGGGCCGTTATGGCTACACCTTC. Its translation: CASSPPGQGRYGYTF.

V usage is TRBV6-6 and J usage is TRBJ2-1, with D perhaps TRBD2 (7 bases). The V end lost 5 bases, the J end lost 2 bases, and 13 bases lay between the germline ends. Looked up from germline, CDR1 is MNHNY and CDR2 is SVGAGI (reference sequence). The CDR3 is 15 amino acids. The CDR3, as DNA: TGTGCCAGCAGTCGAGTAGGGGGGGCCTACAATGAGCAGTTCTTC. Translated, it gives CASSRVGGAYNEQFF.

A note on this clone: An end of the junction does not agree with germline; a read error may underlie this. The V call is TRBV5-6, the J call TRBJ2-3; 10 nucleotides line up with TRBD2. The CDR3 is 17 amino acids. CDR1 and CDR2 from the germline V gene are SGHDT and YYEEEE. CDR3 nucleotides: TGTGCCAGCAGCTCTCCGACTGCTAGCGGGGGATCAGAAACGCAGTATTTT. Translation gives CASSSPTASGGSETQYF.

V and J are TRBV6-1 and TRBJ1-5; D is ambiguous. The CDR3 has 11 amino acids. Germline-derived CDR1 and CDR2 are MNHNS and SASEGT. V shed 4 bases and J shed 5 bases, with 3 bases lying between them. CDR3 coding DNA: TGTGCCAGCAGTGCTTATCAGCCCCAGCATTTT. This gives the protein CASSAYQPQHF.

The chain is built from TRBV7-7 and TRBJ2-1, with 8 bases matching TRBD1. The J segment lost 4 bases and the V segment lost 5 bases, leaving 7 bases of the junction unmatched. This CDR3 is 15 amino acids long. CDR1 and CDR2 (germline): SSHAT, FNYEAQ (reference sequence). DNA for the CDR3: TGTGCCAGCAGCCCCACAGGGGGAGCTTACAATGAGCAGTTCTTC. Protein sequence: CASSPTGGAYNEQFF.

The chain recombines TRBV28 with TRBJ1-5, with 8 bases matching TRBD1. The V gene end was trimmed by 3 bases and the J gene end by 4 bases; junction bases not matched to a gene: 11. CDR1 and CDR2 (germline): MDHEN, SYDVKM. This CDR3 has 17 amino acids. The CDR3 nucleotides are TGTGCCAGCAGTTTTCGGGGGTTCAGGGACAGGAATCAGCCCCAGCATTTT. It encodes CASSFRGFRDRNQPQHF.

The chain employs TRBV4-2 and TRBJ1-4; 8 positions agree with TRBD1. This CDR3 region has 16 residues. Germline V gives CDR1 LGHNA, CDR2 YNFKEQ. With V trimmed by 1 base and J by 3 bases, 4 bases remained unmatched. The CDR3 DNA reads TGTGCCAGCAGCCAAGCCAGGGGGCCGCCTAATGAAAAACTGTTTTTT. This sequence encodes CASSQARGPPNEKLFF.

This chain joins TRBV6-5 and TRBJ1-6, with a possible D match to TRBD1 (5 bases). Trimming removed 6 bases from V and 5 bases from J, with 14 bases in between. This CDR3 contains 15 residues. Germline V gene lookup returns CDR1 MNHEY and CDR2 SVGAGI. The chain's CDR3 is CASRPRQLDNSPLHF. Here the CDR3 DNA reads TGTGCCAGCAGGCCCAGACAGTTAGATAATTCACCCCTCCACTTT.

The chain joins TRBV6-6 to TRBJ2-2, with 14 bases that match TRBD2. CDR3 length: 16 amino acids. Trimming took 3 bases from V and 8 from J; bases not matched to a gene: 5. The germline V gene has CDR1 MNHNY and CDR2 SVGAGI (reference sequence). CDR3: CASSYPGLAGAGELFF. The CDR3 nucleotides are TGTGCCAGCAGTTATCCGGGACTAGCGGGGGCTGGGGAGCTGTTTTTT.

DNA for the CDR3: TGTGCCAGTAGTATGCCGACAGGGGGCCTGAAGACCCAGTACTTC. It translates to CASSMPTGGLKTQYF. This chain connects TRBV19 to TRBJ2-5; 10 bases fit TRBD1. Per germline, CDR1 LNHDA and CDR2 SQIVND (reference sequence). CDR3 size: 15 residues. Trimming cost V 3 bases and J 6 bases; bases outside gene matches: 7.

The genes are TRBV5-1 and TRBJ2-5; 8 positions agree with TRBD1. Per germline, CDR1 SGHRS and CDR2 YFSETQ. The length of the CDR3 is 14 residues. With V trimmed by 4 bases and J by 5 bases, 7 bases remained unmatched. CDR3 protein: CASSPLTGDETQYF. The CDR3 coding sequence is TGCGCCAGCAGCCCCTTGACAGGGGATGAGACCCAGTACTTC. Combining the CDR3 with reference TRBV5-1 and TRBJ2-5 gives the whole variable domain KAGVTQTPRYLIKTRGQQVTLSCSPISGHRSVSWYQQTPGQGLQFLFEYFSETQRNKGNFPGRFSGRQFSNSRSEMNVSTLELGDSALYLCASSPLTGDETQYFGPGTRLLVL.

The chain is built from TRBV7-3 and TRBJ2-3; 9 nucleotides line up with TRBD2. Looked up from germline, CDR1 is SGHTA and CDR2 is FQGTGA. The CDR3 loop spans 16 amino acids. J was trimmed by 2 bases and V by 5 bases; bases with no gene match: 8. Written as DNA, the CDR3 is TGTGCCAGCAGCCAGGTGGCGGGGGGGCCCACAGATACGCAGTATTTT. Its translation: CASSQVAGGPTDTQYF.

V and J are TRBV28 and TRBJ1-4, with unresolved D. Germline V gene data show CDR1 as MDHEN and CDR2 as SYDVKM. V lost 6 bases and J 0 bases, leaving 11 bases between the germline ends. This CDR3 contains 15 residues. The CDR3 nucleotides are TGTGCCAGCAGGATCCGTCCGGCAACTAATGAAAAACTGTTTTTT. This encodes CASRIRPATNEKLFF.